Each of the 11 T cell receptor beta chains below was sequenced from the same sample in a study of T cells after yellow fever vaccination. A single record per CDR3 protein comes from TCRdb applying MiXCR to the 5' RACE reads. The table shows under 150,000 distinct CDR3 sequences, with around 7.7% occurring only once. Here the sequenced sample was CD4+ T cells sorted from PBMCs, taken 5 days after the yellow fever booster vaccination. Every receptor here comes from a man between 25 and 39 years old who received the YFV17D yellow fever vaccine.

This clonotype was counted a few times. The CDR3 sequence: CSARDIAGDFTGELFF. CDR3 DNA: TGCAGTGCTAGAGATATAGCGGGGGATTTCACCGGGGAGCTGTTTTTT. V and J are TRBV20-1 and TRBJ2-2; 9 positions agree with TRBD2. Germline CDR1 DFQATT, CDR2 SNEGSKA (reference sequence). The V segment lost 0 bases and the J segment 4 bases; nucleotides outside the gene matches: 6. This CDR3 has 16 residues.

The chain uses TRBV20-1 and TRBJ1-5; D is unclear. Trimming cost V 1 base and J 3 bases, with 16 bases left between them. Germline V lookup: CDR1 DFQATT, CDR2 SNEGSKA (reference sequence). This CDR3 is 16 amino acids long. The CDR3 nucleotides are TGCAGTGCTAGAGTAATGGCAGGCGCCATCAATCAGCCCCAGCATTTT. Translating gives CSARVMAGAINQPQHF.

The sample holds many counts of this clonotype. The CDR3 loop reads CASSLRTSGIGDEQFF. DNA for the CDR3: TGTGCCAGCAGCCTTCGGACTAGCGGGATCGGGGATGAGCAGTTCTTC. The chain employs TRBV5-4 and TRBJ2-1; the match to TRBD2 covers 12 bases. The CDR3 runs to 16 residues. Germline assignment: CDR1 SGHNT and CDR2 YYREEE (reference sequence). The J segment lost 8 bases and the V segment lost 4 bases, leaving 10 bases of the junction unmatched.

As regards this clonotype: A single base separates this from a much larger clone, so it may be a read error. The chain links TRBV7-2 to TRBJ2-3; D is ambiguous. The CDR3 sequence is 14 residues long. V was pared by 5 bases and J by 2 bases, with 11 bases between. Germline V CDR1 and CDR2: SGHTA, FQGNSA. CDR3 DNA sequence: TGTGCCAGCAGCACCACGGTCTCCACAGATACGCAGTATTTT. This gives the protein CASSTTVSTDTQYF. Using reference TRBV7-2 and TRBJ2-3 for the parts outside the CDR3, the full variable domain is GAGVSQSPSNKVTEKGKDVELRCDPISGHTALYWYRQSLGQGLEFLIYFQGNSAPDKSGLPSDRFSAERTGGSVSTLTIQRTQQEDSAVYLCASSTTVSTDTQYFGPGTRLTVL.

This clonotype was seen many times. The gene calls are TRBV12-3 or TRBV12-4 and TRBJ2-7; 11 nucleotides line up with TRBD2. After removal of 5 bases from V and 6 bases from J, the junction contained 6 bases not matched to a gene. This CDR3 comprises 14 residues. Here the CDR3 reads CASSPLAGVGEQYF. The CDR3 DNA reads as TGTGCCAGCAGTCCACTAGCGGGAGTTGGCGAGCAGTACTTC.

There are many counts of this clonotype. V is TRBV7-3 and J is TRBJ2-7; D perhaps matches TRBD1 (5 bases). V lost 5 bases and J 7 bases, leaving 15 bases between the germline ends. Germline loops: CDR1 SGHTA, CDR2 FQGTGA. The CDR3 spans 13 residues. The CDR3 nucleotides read TGTGCCAGCAGCCAGGGCGGCTCAGGGGAGCAGTACTTC. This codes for CASSQGGSGEQYF.

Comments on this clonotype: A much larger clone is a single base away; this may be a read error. DNA for the CDR3: TGTGCCAGCAGTGTTGGGCAGGGGTCTGCCTACGAGCAGTACTTC. Protein sequence: CASSVGQGSAYEQYF. V gene TRBV6-4 combines with J gene TRBJ2-7; perhaps TRBD1 as D (6 bases). The ends were cut back, 4 bases at V and 2 bases at J, with 15 bases in the middle. Per the germline V gene, CDR1 is MRHNA and CDR2 is SNTAGT. The CDR3 is 15 residues long.

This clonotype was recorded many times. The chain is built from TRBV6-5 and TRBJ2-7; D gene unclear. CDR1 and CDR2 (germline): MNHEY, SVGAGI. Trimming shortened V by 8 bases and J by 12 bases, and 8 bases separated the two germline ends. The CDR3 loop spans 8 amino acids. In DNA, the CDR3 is TGTGCCAGCGGCTTCCGGTACTTC. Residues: CASGFRYF.

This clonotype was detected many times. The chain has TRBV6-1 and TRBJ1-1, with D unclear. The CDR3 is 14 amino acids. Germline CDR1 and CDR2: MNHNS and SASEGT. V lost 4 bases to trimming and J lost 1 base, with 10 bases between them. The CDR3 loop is CASSGGWKNTEAFF. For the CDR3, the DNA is TGTGCCAGCAGTGGGGGATGGAAGAACACTGAAGCTTTCTTT.

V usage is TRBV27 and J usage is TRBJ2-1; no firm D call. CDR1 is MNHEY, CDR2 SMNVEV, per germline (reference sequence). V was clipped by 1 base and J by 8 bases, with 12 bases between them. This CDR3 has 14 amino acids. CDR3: CASSLLGRMHEQFF. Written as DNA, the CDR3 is TGTGCCAGCAGTTTATTGGGTCGGATGCATGAGCAGTTCTTC.

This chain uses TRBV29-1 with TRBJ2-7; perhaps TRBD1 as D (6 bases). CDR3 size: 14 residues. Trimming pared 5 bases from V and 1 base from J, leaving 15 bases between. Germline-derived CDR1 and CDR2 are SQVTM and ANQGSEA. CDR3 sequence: CSVRDRLESYEQYF. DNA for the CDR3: TGCAGCGTTAGAGACAGGCTAGAGTCCTACGAGCAGTACTTC.